Listed below are T cell receptor beta chains from one sample, sequenced in a study of OX40 agonist ivuxolimab in advanced cancers. Sequencing was performed with immunoSEQ multiplex PCR; in TCRdb, only in-frame clones are kept and a portion is missing. Found here are approximately 75,000 clones, about 78% of them singletons; the top ten hold about 5.4%. This material consisted of CD4+ or CD8+ T cells sorted from blood, taken in a trial of the OX40 agonist ivuxolimab. The receptor source for this set is an adult with an advanced solid tumor such as melanoma, head and neck, liver or kidney cancer. Both conserved end residues are part of each CDR3. The D gene is left open where the match is weak. The listing skips clone size in some rows; elsewhere it reads once, few, many or a size class.

cdr3_length j_call v_call d_call clone_size cdr3_nt cdr3_aa
15 TRBJ1-4 TRBV19 - - TGTGCCAGTAGTTCGCGAGGAGGGGAGGGTGAAAAACTGTTTTTT CASSSRGGEGEKLFF
18 TRBJ1-5 TRBV28 - few TGTGCCAGCAGTTTCAGCCGCCGGATTACGGATAGCAATCAGCCCCAGCATTTT CASSFSRRITDSNQPQHF
16 TRBJ1-1 TRBV7-2 - - TGTGCCAGCAGTCCCAGCGTAGGGGTACAGAACACTGAAGCTTTCTTT CASSPSVGVQNTEAFF
16 TRBJ2-5 TRBV11-2 - - TGTGCCAGCAGCCCTCTCTTGGCAGGCCTCCAAGAGACCCAGTACTTC CASSPLLAGLQETQYF
14 TRBJ2-7 TRBV7-2 - - TGTGCCAGCAGCTTCGGGGGGCGCAGGTACGAGCAGTACTTC CASSFGGRRYEQYF
11 TRBJ1-4 TRBV28 - - TGTGCCAGCGGTCCGATTGAACAACTGTTTTTT CASGPIEQLFF
13 TRBJ2-1 TRBV5-1 - - TGCGCCAGCAGCTTGGGTAAGGGTTATGAGCAGTTCTTC CASSLGKGYEQFF
15 TRBJ1-2 TRBV5-4 - few TGTGCCAGCAGCTTGGTTGGGGACCCGGGCTATGGCTACACCTTC CASSLVGDPGYGYTF
15 TRBJ1-4 TRBV7-9 - once TGTGCCAGCAGCCAGGAACCCTACGGGGAGGAAAAACTGTTTTTT CASSQEPYGEEKLFF
14 TRBJ2-2 TRBV30 - once TGTGCCGGAACAAACAGGGTGGCCACCGGGGAGCTGTTTTTT CAGTNRVATGELFF
20 TRBJ1-6 TRBV7-6 TRBD1 few TGTGCCAGCAGCTTACGGGGGAGGACAGGGAGTACTAGTCCGAATTCACCCCTCCACTTT CASSLRGRTGSTSPNSPLHF
18 TRBJ2-6 TRBV6-1 - - TGTGCCAGCAGTGAAGGGGCAGGGATGATCTCTGGGGCCAACGTCCTGACTTTC CASSEGAGMISGANVLTF
15 TRBJ2-2 TRBV7-7 TRBD1 - TGTGCCAGCAGCCAAGTGGGACAGGGCACCGGGGAGCTGTTTTTT CASSQVGQGTGELFF
16 TRBJ1-1 TRBV5-1 - - TGCGCCAGCAGCTTCACGACAGCGCCAACGAACACTGAAGCTTTCTTT CASSFTTAPTNTEAFF
11 TRBJ2-3 TRBV7-9 - - TGTGCCAGCGGGAGCACAGATACGCAGTATTTT CASGSTDTQYF
14 TRBJ2-2 TRBV7-2 - - TGTGCCAGCAGCTTAGTATCGAACACCGGGGAGCTGTTTTTT CASSLVSNTGELFF
15 TRBJ2-2 TRBV7-7 TRBD2 - TGTGCCAGCAGCCCCGGGGGGTTGAACACCGGGGAGCTGTTTTTT CASSPGGLNTGELFF
12 TRBJ1-2 TRBV5-6 - - TGTGCCAGCAGCTTGGGCGGGTATGGCTACACCTTC CASSLGGYGYTF
14 TRBJ2-7 TRBV5-5 TRBD1 - TGTGCCAGCAGCTTGGCGACAGGGGAGTACGAGCAGTACTTC CASSLATGEYEQYF
14 TRBJ1-1 TRBV6-1 - - TGTGCCAGCAGTGAAGGGACCGCGAACACTGAAGCTTTCTTT CASSEGTANTEAFF
13 TRBJ2-7 TRBV6-6 - few TGTGCCAGCAGTTACGACAGCGACTACGAGCAGTACTTC CASSYDSDYEQYF
14 TRBJ1-5 TRBV7-9 TRBD1 - TGTGCCAGCAGCCCAGGGGGGGGCCGGCAGCCCCAGCATTTT CASSPGGGRQPQHF
15 TRBJ2-5 TRBV28 TRBD1 - TGTGCCAGCAGACCACGTGGGACAGTTCAAGAGACCCAGTACTTC CASRPRGTVQETQYF
17 TRBJ2-7 TRBV6-1 - - TGTGCCAGCAGTGTGAGGGGCCGCGCAGGGCTAACCTACGAGCAGTACTTC CASSVRGRAGLTYEQYF
14 TRBJ1-2 TRBV14 - - TGTGCCAGCAGCCAAGATCATCTTGGGGGCGGCTACACCTTC CASSQDHLGGGYTF
12 TRBJ2-7 TRBV6-5 TRBD2 few TGTGCCACCAAGACTAGCGGCTACGAGCAGTACTTC CATKTSGYEQYF
15 TRBJ1-1 TRBV7-2 - - TGTGCCAGCACCGTATTCGGGACGTTGAACACTGAAGCTTTCTTT CASTVFGTLNTEAFF
13 TRBJ1-1 TRBV10-2 TRBD1 - TGCGCCAGCAGGGGACAGCCAAACACTGAAGCTTTCTTT CASRGQPNTEAFF
16 TRBJ1-6 TRBV7-2 TRBD1 - TGTGCCAGCAGCTTAGCGGGGACAGTCTATAATTCACCCCTCCACTTT CASSLAGTVYNSPLHF
13 TRBJ1-1 TRBV28 - few TGTGCCAGCAGTACCCGCTCGGGAACTGAAGCTTTCTTT CASSTRSGTEAFF
14 TRBJ2-1 TRBV5-1 - - TGCGCCAGCAGCCCGGTTATGGGCTACAATGAGCAGTTCTTC CASSPVMGYNEQFF
14 TRBJ1-1 TRBV2 - - TGTGCCAGCAGAGACCTGGGGGCGTACACTGAAGCTTTCTTT CASRDLGAYTEAFF
11 TRBJ1-3 TRBV7-2 - once TGTGCCAGCAGTGAAGAGTACACCATATATTTT CASSEEYTIYF
15 TRBJ1-2 TRBV29-1 TRBD1 - TGCAGCGTCGGACAGGGTACTGGAGCTAACTATGGCTACACCTTC CSVGQGTGANYGYTF
12 TRBJ2-7 TRBV18 TRBD2 - TGTGCCAGCTCACCTCTAGCGGACGAGCAGTACTTC CASSPLADEQYF
14 TRBJ2-7 TRBV11-2 - few TGTGCCAGCAGCTTAGATCGGCAGACATACGAGCAGTACTTC CASSLDRQTYEQYF
15 TRBJ1-2 TRBV27 - - TGTGCCAGCAGTTTAGTCCCCGGGAACGCCTATGGCTACACCTTC CASSLVPGNAYGYTF
15 TRBJ2-3 TRBV9 - - TGTGCCAGCAGCCCCCCCGCGGCCGTTCAGGATACGCAGTATTTT CASSPPAAVQDTQYF
14 TRBJ2-7 TRBV30 - once TGTGCCTGGAGTAAAGGGGGGGGAAGCTACGAGCAGTACTTC CAWSKGGGSYEQYF
14 TRBJ2-7 TRBV7-2 - - TGTGCCAGCAGCTTAGACGGCCCCTCCTACGAGCAGTACTTC CASSLDGPSYEQYF
14 TRBJ2-2 TRBV29-1 - - TGCAGTTGTATCCGGGGCCCTTCGACCGGGGAGCTGTTTTTT CSCIRGPSTGELFF
13 TRBJ2-5 TRBV29-1 - - TGCAGCGCTCCTGTGGGGGTCCAGGAGACCCAGTACTTC CSAPVGVQETQYF
15 TRBJ1-6 TRBV27 TRBD1 many TGTGCCAGCAGTTCCCCTGGCCAGGGGGGATCACCCCTCCACTTT CASSSPGQGGSPLHF
13 TRBJ2-3 TRBV2 - - TGTGCCAGCAGACCCGGGACGGGGAATACGCAGTATTTT CASRPGTGNTQYF
17 TRBJ1-1 TRBV4-1 TRBD1 many TGCGCCAGCAGCCAAGATCATGCCAAGCGCCACAGGGGAGAAGCTTTCTTT CASSQDHAKRHRGEAFF
11 TRBJ1-1 TRBV2 - - TGTGCCAGCAGTGGACTTCTTGAAGCTTTCTTT CASSGLLEAFF
14 TRBJ2-7 TRBV18 - - TGTGCCAGCTCACCTCCCTCCCCCGGTTACGAGCAGTACTTC CASSPPSPGYEQYF
16 TRBJ2-1 TRBV7-9 TRBD2 - TGTGCCAGCAGCTTAGTTGAGCGGGGGGGCCTGGATGAGCAGTTCTTC CASSLVERGGLDEQFF
18 TRBJ2-6 TRBV19 TRBD1 - TGTGCCAGTAGTACCCTGGACAGGGGGGGGTCTGGGGCCAACGTCCTGACTTTC CASSTLDRGGSGANVLTF
15 TRBJ1-6 TRBV6-1 - - TGTGCCAGCAGTGAAGTCTTGGTTACAGATTCACCCCTCCACTTT CASSEVLVTDSPLHF
16 TRBJ2-1 TRBV28 - - TGTGCCAGCAGTTCGCCGGGACAAGTTCGATACAATGAGCAGTTCTTC CASSSPGQVRYNEQFF
15 TRBJ2-5 TRBV15 TRBD2 - TGTGCCACCAGCAGAGATCGGACTAGCGTTGAGACCCAGTACTTC CATSRDRTSVETQYF
12 TRBJ2-5 TRBV12-5 - - TGTGCTAGTGGCAACCACTCGAGGGCCGAGGACTTC CASGNHSRAEDF